This TCR beta chain stems from a study of shared clonotypes between healthy human individuals. The study's findings and limits: Roughly 5% of naive CD4 clonotypes were common to a few donors.

Concerning this clone itself: As yet, its antigen is unknown. The same CDR3 can be traced to other DNA sequences in this sample.

Germline V gives CDR1 SGHRS, CDR2 YFSETQ. The length of the CDR3 is 12 residues. V shed 2 bases and J shed 7 bases, with 9 bases lying between them. Terminally differentiated effector memory CD45RA+ cells were excluded by CCR7 positive selection of CD45RO-negative cells. Authors' analysis steps: Filtering differed, since immunoSEQ gave only junction sequences and no quality scores. Sequencing used immunoSEQ multiplex PCR; TCRdb keeps in-frame clones, though not all of them. For V, J and clone size, that table is used; D and trimming come from the DNA. The profile shows some 1,900,000 clones, just under 95% of them singletons.

V usage is TRBV5-1 and J usage is TRBJ1-1; D not certain. The receptor's source is a man aged 18 to 30 in good health. Sequencing was carried out using naive CD8+ T cells sorted from blood. CDR3 in amino acids: CASSLGGIEAFF. In DNA, the CDR3 is TGCGCCAGCAGCTTAGGTGGGATTGAAGCTTTCTTT.